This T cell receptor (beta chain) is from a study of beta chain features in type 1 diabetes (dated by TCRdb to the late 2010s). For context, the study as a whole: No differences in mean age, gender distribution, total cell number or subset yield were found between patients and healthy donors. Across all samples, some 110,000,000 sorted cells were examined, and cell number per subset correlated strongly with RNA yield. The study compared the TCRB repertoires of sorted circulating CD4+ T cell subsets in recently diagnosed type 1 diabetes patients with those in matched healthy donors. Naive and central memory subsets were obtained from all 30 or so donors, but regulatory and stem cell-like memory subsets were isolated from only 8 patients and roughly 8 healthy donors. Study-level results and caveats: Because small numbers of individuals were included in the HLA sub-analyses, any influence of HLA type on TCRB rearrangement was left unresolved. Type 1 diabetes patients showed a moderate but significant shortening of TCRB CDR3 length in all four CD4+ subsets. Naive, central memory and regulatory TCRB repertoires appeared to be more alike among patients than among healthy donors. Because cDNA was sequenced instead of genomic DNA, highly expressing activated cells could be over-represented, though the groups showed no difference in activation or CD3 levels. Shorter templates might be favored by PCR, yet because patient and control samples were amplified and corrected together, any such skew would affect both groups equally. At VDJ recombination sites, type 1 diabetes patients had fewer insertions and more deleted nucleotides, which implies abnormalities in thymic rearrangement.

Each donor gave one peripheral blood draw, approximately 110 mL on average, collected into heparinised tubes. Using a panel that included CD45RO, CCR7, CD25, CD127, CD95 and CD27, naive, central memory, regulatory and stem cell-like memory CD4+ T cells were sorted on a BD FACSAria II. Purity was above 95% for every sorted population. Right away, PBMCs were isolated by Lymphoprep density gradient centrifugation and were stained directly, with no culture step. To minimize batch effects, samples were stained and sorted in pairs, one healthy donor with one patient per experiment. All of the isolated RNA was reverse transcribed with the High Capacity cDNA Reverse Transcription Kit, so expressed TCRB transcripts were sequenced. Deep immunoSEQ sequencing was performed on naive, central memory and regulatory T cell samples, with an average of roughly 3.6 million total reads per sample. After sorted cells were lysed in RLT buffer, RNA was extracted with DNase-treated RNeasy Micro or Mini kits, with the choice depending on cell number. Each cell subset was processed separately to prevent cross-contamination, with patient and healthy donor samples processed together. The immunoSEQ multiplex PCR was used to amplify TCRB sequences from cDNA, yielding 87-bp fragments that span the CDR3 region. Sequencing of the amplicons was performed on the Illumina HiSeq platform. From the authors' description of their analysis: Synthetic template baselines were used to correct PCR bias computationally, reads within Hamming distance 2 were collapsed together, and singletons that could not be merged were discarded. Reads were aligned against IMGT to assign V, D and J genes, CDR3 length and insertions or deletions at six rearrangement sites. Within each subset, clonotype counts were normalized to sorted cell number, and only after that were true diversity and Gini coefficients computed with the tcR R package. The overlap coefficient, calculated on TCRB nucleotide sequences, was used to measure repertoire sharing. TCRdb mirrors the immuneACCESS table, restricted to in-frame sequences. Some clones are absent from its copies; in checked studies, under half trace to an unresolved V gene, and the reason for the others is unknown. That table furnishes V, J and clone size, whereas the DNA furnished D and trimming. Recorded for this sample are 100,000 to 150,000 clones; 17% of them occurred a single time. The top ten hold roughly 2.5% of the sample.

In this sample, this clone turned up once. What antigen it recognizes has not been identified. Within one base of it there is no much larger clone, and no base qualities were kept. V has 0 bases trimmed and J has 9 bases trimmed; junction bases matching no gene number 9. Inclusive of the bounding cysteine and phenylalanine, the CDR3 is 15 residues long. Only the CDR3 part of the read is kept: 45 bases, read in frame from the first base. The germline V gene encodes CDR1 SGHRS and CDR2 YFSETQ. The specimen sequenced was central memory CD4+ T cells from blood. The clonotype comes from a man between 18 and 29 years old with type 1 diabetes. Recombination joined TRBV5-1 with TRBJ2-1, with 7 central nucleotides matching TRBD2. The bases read TGCGCCAGCAGCTTGGCCTGGACTAGTCTTGTTGAGCAGTTCTTC. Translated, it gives CASSLAWTSLVEQFF.